This record looks at one TCR beta chain sequence and its context. What it binds is unknown. This sample is part of a study of persistence of HIV-infected CD4 T cells. Overall study results and limits: Compared with CD3/CD28-stimulated cells, CMV- and Gag-responding cells showed lower TCRbeta richness. Proviral oligoclonality tracked with TCR oligoclonality within the same sorted cells.

The stimulus was an HIV-1 Gag 15-mer peptide pool, about 1 ug/peptide/mL. CD40L-negative CD69-negative CD45RO-high memory CD4+ T cells were sorted as populations depleted of antigen-responding cells. For at least 4 years, plasma HIV-1 RNA was undetectable (<50 copies/mL). Per the germline V gene, CDR1 is SGHKS and CDR2 is YYEKEE (reference sequence). V was pared by 0 bases and J by 7 bases, with 8 bases between. This CDR3 has 14 residues. Sequencing used immunoSEQ version 4 in survey mode. Measured with immunoSEQ multiplex PCR; TCRdb has only the in-frame clones, and not every one. This sample carries 30,000 to 35,000 clones, 65% to 90% of them seen once, and the ten largest clones take roughly 18%.

Here the sequenced sample was CD4+ T cells sorted from PBMCs after roughly 18-hour stimulation, taken from a patient who received antiretroviral therapy. The clonotype comes from an adult woman with HIV who was CMV-seropositive. V gene TRBV5-5 combines with J gene TRBJ1-6; a weak D match, TRBD1 (6 bases). The DNA for the CDR3 is TGTGCCAGCAGCTTGGGGACAGCGAATTCACCCCTCCACTTT. Its translation: CASSLGTANSPLHF.